This section outlines one T cell receptor beta chain sequence together with its context. The record originates from a study of cytomegalovirus exposure and HLA in healthy donors. Study details: From 170 million or so T cells, an earlier analysis saw approximately 110 million unique TCR beta sequences.

PCR involved 60 Vbeta and 13 Jbeta primers. Sequencing was performed with immunoSEQ multiplex PCR; in TCRdb, only in-frame clones are kept and a portion is missing. The sample lists about 170,000 clones; 85% were seen once. Germline values: CDR1 SNHLY, CDR2 FYNNEI. Trimming pared 4 bases from V and 4 bases from J, leaving 10 bases between. There are 13 residues in the CDR3. Material for sequencing was PBMCs. The rearrangement joins TRBV2 to TRBJ2-5; TRBD2 is a possible D gene (5 bases). This TCR was recovered from a boy aged 2 to 10 in good health and CMV-seronegative. DNA of the CDR3: TGTGCCAGCAGTGGTCTAGCCGGAGAGACCCAGTACTTC. Protein: CASSGLAGETQYF.